This T cell receptor beta chain was sequenced during a study of T-cell reconstitution after alpha-beta-depleted transplantation in children. This CDR3 comprises 14 residues. Germline CDR1 is MNHNS and CDR2 is SASEGT. Of note for this clonotype: A much larger clonotype is one base distant, so this may be a read error.

A library of TCRbeta sequences, prepared with unique molecular identifiers, was generated. One entry per CDR3 protein results from TCRdb running MiXCR on the PCR reads. The sample yields fewer than 120,000 distinct CDR3 sequences, around a tenth seen once. The chain links TRBV6-1 to TRBJ2-7; D unclear. The source is a human donor who donated a stem cell graft to a child with acute lymphoblastic leukemia. Sequencing was performed on PBMCs from the stem cell graft donor, taken from the stem cell graft. The CDR3 is CDSTADFSSYEQYF. In DNA form, the CDR3 reads TGTGACAGCACGGCGGATTTTTCCTCCTACGAGCAGTACTTC.